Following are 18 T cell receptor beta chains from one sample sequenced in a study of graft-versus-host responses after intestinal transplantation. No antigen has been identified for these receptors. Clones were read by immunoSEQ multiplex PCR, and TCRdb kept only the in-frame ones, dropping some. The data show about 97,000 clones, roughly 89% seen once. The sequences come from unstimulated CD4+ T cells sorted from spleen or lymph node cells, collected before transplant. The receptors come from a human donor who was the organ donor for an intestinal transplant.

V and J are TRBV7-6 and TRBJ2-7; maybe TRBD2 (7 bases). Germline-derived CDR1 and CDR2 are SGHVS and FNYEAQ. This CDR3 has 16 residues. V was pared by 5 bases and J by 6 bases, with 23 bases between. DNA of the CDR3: TGTGCCAGCAGCGAGGGGGAGGGCAGGGCGGCGAGCGAGCAGTACTTC. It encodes CASSEGEGRAASEQYF. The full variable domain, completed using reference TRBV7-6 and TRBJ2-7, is GAGVSQSPRYKVTKRGQDVALRCDPISGHVSLYWYRQALGQGPEFLTYFNYEAQQDKSGLPNDRFSAERPEGSISTLTIQRTEQRDSAMYRCASSEGEGRAASEQYFGPGTRLTVT.

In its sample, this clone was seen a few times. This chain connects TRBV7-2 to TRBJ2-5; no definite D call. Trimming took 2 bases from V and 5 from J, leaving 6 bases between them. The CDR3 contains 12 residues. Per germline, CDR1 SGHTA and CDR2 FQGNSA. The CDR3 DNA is TGTGCCAGCAGCTTATACGCGGAGACCCAGTACTTC. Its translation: CASSLYAETQYF.

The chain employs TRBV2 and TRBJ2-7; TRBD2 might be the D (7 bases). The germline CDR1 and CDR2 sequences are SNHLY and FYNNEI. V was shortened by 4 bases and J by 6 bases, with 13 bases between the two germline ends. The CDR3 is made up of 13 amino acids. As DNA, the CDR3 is TGTGCCAGCAGTGGCTCTGGGGGGGCCGAGCAGTACTTC. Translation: CASSGSGGAEQYF.

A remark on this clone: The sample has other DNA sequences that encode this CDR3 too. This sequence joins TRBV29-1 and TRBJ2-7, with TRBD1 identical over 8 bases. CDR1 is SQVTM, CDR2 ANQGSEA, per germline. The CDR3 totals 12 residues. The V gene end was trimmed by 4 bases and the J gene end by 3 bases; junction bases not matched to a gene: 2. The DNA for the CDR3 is TGCAGCGTTGGACAGGGGTTCTACGAGCAGTACTTC. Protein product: CSVGQGFYEQYF.

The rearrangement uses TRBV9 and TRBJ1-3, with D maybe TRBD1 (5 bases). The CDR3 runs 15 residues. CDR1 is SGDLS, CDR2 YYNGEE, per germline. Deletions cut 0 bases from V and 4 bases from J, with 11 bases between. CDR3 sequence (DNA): TGTGCCAGCAGCGTAGACAGGCTCTCCGGAAACACCATATATTTT. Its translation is CASSVDRLSGNTIYF.

CDR3 protein: CASSIETSGYNEQFF. CDR3 nucleotides: TGTGCCAGTAGTATAGAGACTAGCGGTTACAATGAGCAGTTCTTC. The genes are TRBV19 and TRBJ2-1; 9 bases are shared with TRBD2. The germline gives CDR1 LNHDA, CDR2 SQIVND (reference sequence). The CDR3 length is 15 residues. V gave up 0 bases and J gave up 4 bases; unmatched junction bases: 1.

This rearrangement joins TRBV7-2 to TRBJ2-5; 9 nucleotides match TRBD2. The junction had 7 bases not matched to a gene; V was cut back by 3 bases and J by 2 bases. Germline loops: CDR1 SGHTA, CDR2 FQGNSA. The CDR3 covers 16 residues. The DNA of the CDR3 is TGTGCCAGCAGCTTGGGTCTGGCGGGGGGGCAAGAGACCCAGTACTTC. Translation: CASSLGLAGGQETQYF.

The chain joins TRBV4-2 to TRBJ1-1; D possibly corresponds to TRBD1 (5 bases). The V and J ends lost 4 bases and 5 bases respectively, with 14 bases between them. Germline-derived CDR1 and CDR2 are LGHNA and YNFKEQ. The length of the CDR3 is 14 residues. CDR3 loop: CASSLRAGGTEAFF. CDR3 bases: TGTGCCAGCAGCCTCAGAGCTGGGGGGACTGAAGCTTTCTTT.

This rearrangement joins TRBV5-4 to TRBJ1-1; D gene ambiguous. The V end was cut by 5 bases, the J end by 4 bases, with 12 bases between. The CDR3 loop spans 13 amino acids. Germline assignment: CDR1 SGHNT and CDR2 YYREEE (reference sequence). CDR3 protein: CASRFPGTTEAFF. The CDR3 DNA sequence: TGTGCCAGCAGGTTCCCGGGAACCACTGAAGCTTTCTTT.

The DNA for the CDR3 is TGCGCCAGCAGCTTGGGTCAGGGTGGAGAGACCCAGTACTTC. The encoded protein is CASSLGQGGETQYF. This sequence joins TRBV5-1 and TRBJ2-5; D might be TRBD1 (5 bases). V was shortened by 0 bases and J by 4 bases, with 10 bases between the two germline ends. The CDR3 is 14 residues long. The germline V gene has CDR1 SGHRS and CDR2 YFSETQ.

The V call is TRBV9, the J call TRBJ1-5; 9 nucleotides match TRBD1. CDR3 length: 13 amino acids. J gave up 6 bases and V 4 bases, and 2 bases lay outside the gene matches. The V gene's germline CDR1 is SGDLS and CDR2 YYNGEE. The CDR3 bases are TGTGCCAGCAGCCGGACAGGGGCTCAGCCCCAGCATTTT. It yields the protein CASSRTGAQPQHF.

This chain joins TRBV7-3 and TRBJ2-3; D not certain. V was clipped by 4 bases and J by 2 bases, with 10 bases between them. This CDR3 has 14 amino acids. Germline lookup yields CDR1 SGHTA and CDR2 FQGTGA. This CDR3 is CASSSRPLTDTQYF. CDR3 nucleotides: TGTGCCAGCAGCTCTAGACCTCTCACAGATACGCAGTATTTT.

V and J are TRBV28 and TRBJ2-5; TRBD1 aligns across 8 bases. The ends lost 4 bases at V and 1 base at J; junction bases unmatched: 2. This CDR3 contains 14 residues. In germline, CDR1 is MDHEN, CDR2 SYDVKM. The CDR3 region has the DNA TGTGCCAGCAGTTCACAGGGGGTCCAAGAGACCCAGTACTTC. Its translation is CASSSQGVQETQYF.

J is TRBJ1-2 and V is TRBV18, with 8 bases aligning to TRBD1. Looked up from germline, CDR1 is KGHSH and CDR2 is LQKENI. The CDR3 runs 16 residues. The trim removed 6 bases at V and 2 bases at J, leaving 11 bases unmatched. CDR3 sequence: CASSRTPGQANYGYTF. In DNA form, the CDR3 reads TGTGCCAGCTCCCGAACGCCGGGACAGGCGAACTATGGCTACACCTTC.

CDR3 nucleotide sequence: TGCGCCAGCAGCCAAGGTGCCGGGGGGGCATCAGATACGCAGTATTTT. Translation gives CASSQGAGGASDTQYF. The V and J genes are TRBV4-1 and TRBJ2-3; 8 bases match TRBD2. The CDR3 spans 16 residues. Germline V CDR1 and CDR2: MGHRA, YSYEKL. Trimming cost V 1 base and J 4 bases; bases outside gene matches: 7.

CDR3 nucleotide sequence: TGTGCCAGCTCACCTCGCGGGGGGAACCCCTGGGAGCAGTACTTC. This encodes CASSPRGGNPWEQYF. The chain joins TRBV18 to TRBJ2-7; 8 positions match TRBD2. The germline gives CDR1 KGHSH, CDR2 LQKENI. The trim removed 3 bases at V and 7 bases at J, leaving 11 bases unmatched. The CDR3 spans 15 residues.

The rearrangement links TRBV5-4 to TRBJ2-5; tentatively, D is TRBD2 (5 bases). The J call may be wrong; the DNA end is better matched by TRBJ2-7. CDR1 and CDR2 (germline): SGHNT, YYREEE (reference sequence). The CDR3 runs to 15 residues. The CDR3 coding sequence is TGTGCCAGCAGCTTGGGCGGGTTGAGCTCCTACGAGCAGTACTTC. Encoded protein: CASSLGGLSSYEQYF.

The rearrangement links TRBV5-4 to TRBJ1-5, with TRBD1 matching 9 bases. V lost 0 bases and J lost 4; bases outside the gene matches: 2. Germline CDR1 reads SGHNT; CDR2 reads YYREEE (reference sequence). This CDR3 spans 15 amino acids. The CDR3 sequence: CASSLDRGRNQPQHF. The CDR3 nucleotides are TGTGCCAGCAGCTTGGACAGGGGGCGAAATCAGCCCCAGCATTTT.